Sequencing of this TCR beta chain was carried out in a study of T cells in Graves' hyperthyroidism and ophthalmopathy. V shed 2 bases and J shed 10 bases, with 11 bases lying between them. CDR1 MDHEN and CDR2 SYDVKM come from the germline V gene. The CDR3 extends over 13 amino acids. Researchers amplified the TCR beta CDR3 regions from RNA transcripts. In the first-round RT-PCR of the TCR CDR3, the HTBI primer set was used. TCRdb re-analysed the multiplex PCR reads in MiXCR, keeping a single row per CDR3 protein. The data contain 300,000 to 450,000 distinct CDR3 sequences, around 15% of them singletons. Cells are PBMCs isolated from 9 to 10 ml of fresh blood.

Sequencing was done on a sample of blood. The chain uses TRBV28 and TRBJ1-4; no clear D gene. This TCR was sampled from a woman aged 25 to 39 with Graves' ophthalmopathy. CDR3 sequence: CASSLTNPGKLFF. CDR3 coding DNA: TGTGCCAGCAGTTTAACCAACCCGGGAAAACTGTTTTTT.